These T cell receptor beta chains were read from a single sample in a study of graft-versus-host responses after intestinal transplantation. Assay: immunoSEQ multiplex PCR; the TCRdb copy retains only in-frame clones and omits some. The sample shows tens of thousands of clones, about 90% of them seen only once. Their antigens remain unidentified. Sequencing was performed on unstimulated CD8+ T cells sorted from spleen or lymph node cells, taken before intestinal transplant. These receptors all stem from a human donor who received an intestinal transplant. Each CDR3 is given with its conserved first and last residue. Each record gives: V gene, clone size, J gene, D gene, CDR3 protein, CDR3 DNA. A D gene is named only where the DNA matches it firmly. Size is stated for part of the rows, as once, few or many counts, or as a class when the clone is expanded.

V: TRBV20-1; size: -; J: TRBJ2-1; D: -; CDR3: CSAYYTNEQFF; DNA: TGCAGTGCTTACTACACGAATGAGCAGTTCTTC
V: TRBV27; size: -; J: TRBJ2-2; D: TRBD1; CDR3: CASSEGGWSTGELFF; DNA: TGTGCCAGCAGTGAAGGGGGCTGGAGCACCGGGGAGCTGTTTTTT
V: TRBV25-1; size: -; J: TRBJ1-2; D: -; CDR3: CASSPTGSGFFGYTF; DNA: TGTGCCAGCAGTCCTACCGGGTCGGGGTTCTTTGGCTACACCTTC
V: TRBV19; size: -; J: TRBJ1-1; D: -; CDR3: CASSGGLRHTEAFF; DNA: TGTGCCAGTAGTGGGGGGTTACGACACACTGAAGCTTTCTTT
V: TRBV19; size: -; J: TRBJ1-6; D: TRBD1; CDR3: CASSIAGRGQDLSSYNSPLHF; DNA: TGTGCCAGTAGTATAGCGGGGAGGGGACAGGATCTGAGCTCCTATAATTCACCCCTCCACTTT
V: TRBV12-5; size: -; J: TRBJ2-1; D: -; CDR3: CASGLVQAYNEQFF; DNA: TGTGCTAGTGGTTTGGTACAGGCCTACAATGAGCAGTTCTTC
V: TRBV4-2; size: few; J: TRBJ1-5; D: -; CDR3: CASSQELGTNQPQHF; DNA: TGTGCCAGCAGCCAAGAATTGGGGACCAATCAGCCCCAGCATTTT
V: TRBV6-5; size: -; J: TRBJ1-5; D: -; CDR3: CASSELGQPQHF; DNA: TGTGCCAGCAGTGAACTCGGACAGCCCCAGCATTTT
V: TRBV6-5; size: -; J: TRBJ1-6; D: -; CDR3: CASSNTGTIDSPLHF; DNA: TGTGCCAGCTCTAATACCGGGACGATCGATTCACCCCTCCACTTT
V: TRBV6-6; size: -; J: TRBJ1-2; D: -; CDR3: CASSYGQDNYGYTF; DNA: TGTGCCAGCAGTTACGGCCAGGATAACTATGGCTACACCTTC
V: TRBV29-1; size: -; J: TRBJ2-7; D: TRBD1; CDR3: CSVQPRGLYEQYF; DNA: TGCAGCGTTCAGCCCAGGGGGCTCTACGAGCAGTACTTC
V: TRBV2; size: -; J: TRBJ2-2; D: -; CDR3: CARADPNTGELFF; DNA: TGTGCCAGAGCTGACCCGAACACCGGGGAGCTGTTTTTT
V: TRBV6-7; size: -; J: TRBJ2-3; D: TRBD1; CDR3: CASSPKTGGVCTDTQYF; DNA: TGTGCCAGCAGTCCCAAGACAGGGGGGGTATGCACAGATACGCAGTATTTT
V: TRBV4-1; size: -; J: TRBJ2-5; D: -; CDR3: CASSQRQVGQETQYF; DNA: TGCGCCAGCAGCCAGAGGCAGGTCGGCCAAGAGACCCAGTACTTC
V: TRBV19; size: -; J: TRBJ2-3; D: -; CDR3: CASSAGLTFTDTQYF; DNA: TGTGCCAGTAGTGCCGGACTTACTTTCACAGATACGCAGTATTTT
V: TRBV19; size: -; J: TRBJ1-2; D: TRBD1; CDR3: CASSIPYRGPNYGYTF; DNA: TGTGCCAGTAGTATACCCTACAGGGGGCCAAACTATGGCTACACCTTC
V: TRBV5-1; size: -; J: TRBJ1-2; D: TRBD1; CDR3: CASSYLGQGQNYGYTF; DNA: TGCGCCAGCAGTTATCTTGGACAGGGACAGAACTATGGCTACACCTTC
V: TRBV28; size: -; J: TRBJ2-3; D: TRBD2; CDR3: CASSLGASGRAGGTQYF; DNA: TGTGCCAGCAGTCTTGGAGCTAGCGGGAGGGCCGGAGGTACGCAGTATTTT
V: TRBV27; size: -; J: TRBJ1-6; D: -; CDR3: CANPVNSYNSPLHF; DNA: TGTGCCAACCCTGTTAATTCCTATAATTCACCCCTCCACTTT
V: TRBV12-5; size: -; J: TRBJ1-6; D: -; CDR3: CASGLASGGFGGSNSPLHF; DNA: TGTGCTAGTGGTTTGGCCTCTGGGGGGTTTGGAGGCTCTAATTCACCCCTCCACTTT
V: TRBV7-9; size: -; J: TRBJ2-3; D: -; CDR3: CASSFERTTDTQYF; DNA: TGTGCCAGCAGCTTCGAAAGGACCACAGATACGCAGTATTTT